These T cell receptor beta chains were read from a single sample in a study of blood T cells in healthy people across ages. TCRdb re-called the 5' RACE reads through MiXCR, storing one row per CDR3 protein. The table shows almost 550,000 distinct CDR3 sequences, with around 24% occurring only once. These records were also assigned to another study, of T cells of mothers and their children.

Sample: blood. Every receptor here comes from a boy younger than 18 in good health. Both conserved end residues are part of each CDR3. The D gene is left open where the match is weak. Size is omitted from some rows. Given values are once, few, many or a class for expanded clones.

length	J	V	size	D	CDR3
12	TRBJ2-5	TRBV29-1	-	-	CSVDRVQETQYF
14	TRBJ2-7	TRBV28	-	TRBD1	CASSPGQVSYEQYF
15	TRBJ2-7	TRBV28	few	-	CASTFRDRPSYEQYF
15	TRBJ1-2	TRBV15	-	-	CATSRDPAPGDGYTF
12	TRBJ1-2	TRBV20-1	few	-	CSARLSAYGYTF
13	TRBJ1-5	TRBV12-5	few	-	CASGLGGHQPQHF
14	TRBJ1-5	TRBV20-1	-	-	CSAYSIESNQPQHF
14	TRBJ2-7	TRBV12-3/TRBV12-4	-	TRBD2	CANSFGGNSYEQYF
13	TRBJ1-1	TRBV5-1	-	TRBD1	CASREGDKGAAFF
14	-	TRBV4-1	-	-	CASSQNGEEYEQYF
16	TRBJ2-7	TRBV21-1	-	-	CASSNFWSGASYEQYF
16	TRBJ1-2	TRBV5-1	-	-	CASSLGVGVLNYGYTF
12	TRBJ2-2	TRBV29-1	-	-	CSVFGYTGELFF
15	TRBJ2-7	TRBV7-2	-	-	CASRTKGVLIYEQYF
14	TRBJ2-5	TRBV7-9	-	-	CASSSLGVQETQYF
13	TRBJ1-1	TRBV3-1	-	-	CASSQDLSLEAFF
15	TRBJ2-1	TRBV4-2	few	TRBD2	CASSPRTSGNNEQFF
13	TRBJ1-2	TRBV6-1	-	-	CASSEGGGYGYTF
11	TRBJ2-5	TRBV20-1	many	-	CSAREGETQYF
14	TRBJ2-5	TRBV20-1	many	TRBD1	CSAPGTGGKETQYF
16	TRBJ2-2	TRBV20-1	few	-	CSAPWSRGSITGELFF
17	TRBJ1-1	TRBV5-1	-	TRBD1	CASSLSRTGGPNTEAFF
14	TRBJ2-1	TRBV19	-	-	CASHSLLSYNEQFF
15	TRBJ1-4	TRBV30	-	-	CAWSGPEAGGEKLFF
17	TRBJ2-1	TRBV6-2/TRBV6-3	-	-	CASSHPGTSRVWLEQFF
12	TRBJ2-3	TRBV6-6	many	TRBD1	CASRGGANTQYF
16	TRBJ1-4	TRBV6-2/TRBV6-3	-	TRBD1	CASSPPRDRVDEKLFF
14	TRBJ1-2	TRBV11-1	few	-	CASSHRVSGYGYTF
14	TRBJ1-1	TRBV12-3/TRBV12-4	few	TRBD1	CASRLGQGNTEAFF